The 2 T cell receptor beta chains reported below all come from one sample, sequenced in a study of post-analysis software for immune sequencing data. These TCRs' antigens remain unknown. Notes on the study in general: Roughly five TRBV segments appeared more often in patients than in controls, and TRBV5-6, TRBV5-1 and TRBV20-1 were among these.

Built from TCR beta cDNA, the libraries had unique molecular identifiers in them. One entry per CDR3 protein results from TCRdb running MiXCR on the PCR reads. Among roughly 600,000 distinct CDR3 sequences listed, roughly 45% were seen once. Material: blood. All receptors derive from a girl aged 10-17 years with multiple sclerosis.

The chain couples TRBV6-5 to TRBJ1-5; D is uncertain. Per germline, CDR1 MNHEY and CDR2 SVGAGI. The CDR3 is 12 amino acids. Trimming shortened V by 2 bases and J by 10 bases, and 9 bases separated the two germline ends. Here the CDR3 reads CASSYPKGPQHF. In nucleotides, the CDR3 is TGTGCCAGCAGTTACCCCAAGGGACCCCAGCATTTT.

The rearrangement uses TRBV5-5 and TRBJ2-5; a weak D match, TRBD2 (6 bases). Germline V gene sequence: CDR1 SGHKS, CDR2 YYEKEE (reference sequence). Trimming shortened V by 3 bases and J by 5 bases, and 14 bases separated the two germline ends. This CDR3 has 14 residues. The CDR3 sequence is CASSYPGSTETQYF. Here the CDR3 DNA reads TGTGCCAGCAGCTACCCCGGGAGCACGGAGACCCAGTACTTC.